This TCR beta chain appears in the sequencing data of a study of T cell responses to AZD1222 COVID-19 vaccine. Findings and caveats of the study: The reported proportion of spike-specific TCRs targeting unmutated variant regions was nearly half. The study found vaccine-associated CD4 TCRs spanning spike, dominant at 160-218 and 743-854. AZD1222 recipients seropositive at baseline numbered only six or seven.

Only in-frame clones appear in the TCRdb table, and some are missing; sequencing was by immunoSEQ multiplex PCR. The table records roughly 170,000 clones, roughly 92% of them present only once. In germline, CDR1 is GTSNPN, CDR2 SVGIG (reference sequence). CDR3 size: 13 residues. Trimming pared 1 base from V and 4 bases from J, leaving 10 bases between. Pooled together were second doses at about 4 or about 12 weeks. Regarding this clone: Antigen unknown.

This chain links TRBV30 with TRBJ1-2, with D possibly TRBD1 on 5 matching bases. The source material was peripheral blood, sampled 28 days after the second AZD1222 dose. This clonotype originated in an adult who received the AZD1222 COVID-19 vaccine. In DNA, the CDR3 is TGTGCCTGGAGTGCGGGACGGTTCTATGGCTACACCTTC. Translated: CAWSAGRFYGYTF.